One and the same sample provided the 10 T cell receptor beta chains below, sequenced in a study of shared clonotypes between healthy human individuals. The data were produced by immunoSEQ multiplex PCR, yet TCRdb's version contains in-frame clones alone and is incomplete. This table holds about 1 million clones, around 76% found once. The specimen was memory CD4+ T cells sorted from blood. Subset here: CD45RA-negative fraction. The receptors were gathered from a man aged 18 to 30 in good health.

On this clone itself: The same CDR3 can be traced to other DNA sequences in this sample. The chain joins TRBV5-5 to TRBJ2-7; no definite D call. The CDR3 totals 13 residues. Trimming removed 0 bases from V and 3 bases from J, with 7 bases in between. Germline CDR1 and CDR2: SGHKS and YYEKEE (reference sequence). Here the CDR3 DNA reads TGTGCCAGCAGCTTGGCCGGTAGCTACGAGCAGTACTTC. Translation gives CASSLAGSYEQYF.

The DNA of the CDR3 is TGTGCCAGCAGTCGGACAGGGGAAGCGACTAATGAAAAACTGTTTTTT. Translated, it gives CASSRTGEATNEKLFF. The chain carries TRBV2 and TRBJ1-4; 9 nucleotides agree with TRBD1. CDR1 is SNHLY, CDR2 FYNNEI, per germline. The CDR3 consists of 16 residues. J gave up 2 bases and V 5 bases, and 6 bases lay outside the gene matches.

On this clone: Other DNA variants within this sample encode the same CDR3. This chain uses TRBV5-1 with TRBJ2-3; 8 bases agree with TRBD1. The CDR3 loop spans 13 amino acids. Germline V gene sequence: CDR1 SGHRS, CDR2 YFSETQ. The J segment lost 3 bases and the V segment lost 4 bases, leaving 1 base of the junction unmatched. DNA for the CDR3: TGCGCCAGCAGCGGACAGGGAACAGATACGCAGTATTTT. It yields the protein CASSGQGTDTQYF.

V gene TRBV30 combines with J gene TRBJ2-7; TRBD2 aligns across 9 bases. Germline lookup yields CDR1 GTSNPN and CDR2 SVGIG (reference sequence). V lost 3 bases to trimming and J lost 3 bases; unmatched junction nucleotides: 3. The CDR3 is 13 amino acids. The CDR3 loop is CAWSGGGGYEQYF. CDR3 DNA sequence: TGTGCCTGGAGCGGCGGGGGGGGCTACGAGCAGTACTTC.

The chain uses TRBV5-1 and TRBJ2-5; the match to TRBD2 covers 9 bases. Trimming cost V 5 bases and J 2 bases; bases outside gene matches: 10. The germline V gene has CDR1 SGHRS and CDR2 YFSETQ. The CDR3 totals 16 residues. CDR3: CASRMLAGIPQETQYF. In DNA form, the CDR3 reads TGCGCCAGCAGGATGCTAGCGGGAATCCCTCAAGAGACCCAGTACTTC.

The chain combines TRBV7-9 with TRBJ1-4; TRBD1 aligns across 10 bases. The CDR3 length is 16 residues. Germline-derived CDR1 and CDR2 are SEHNR and FQNEAQ (reference sequence). After removal of 2 bases from V and 7 bases from J, the junction contained 7 bases not matched to a gene. As DNA, the CDR3 is TGTGCCAGCAGCTTACCTAGACAGGGGGCCAGTGAAAAACTGTTTTTT. Encoded protein: CASSLPRQGASEKLFF.

In this sample, this clone turned up a few times. The sample contains more than one DNA sequence encoding this CDR3. The V call is TRBV7-9, the J call TRBJ1-2, with 8 nucleotides matching TRBD1. The CDR3 loop spans 12 amino acids. The junction had 2 bases not matched to a gene; V was cut back by 3 bases and J by 8 bases. The V gene's germline CDR1 is SEHNR and CDR2 FQNEAQ (reference sequence). CDR3 loop: CASSLTGVGYTF. The CDR3 coding sequence is TGTGCCAGCAGCTTGACAGGGGTCGGCTACACCTTC.

This clone was counted many times. This sequence joins TRBV12-1 and TRBJ2-5; the table's D gene call, TRBD2, was not cross checked with the DNA. TRBV12-1 is an annotated pseudogene. This CDR3 is built from 18 residues. The CDR3 DNA follows: TGTGCCAGCAGCTTCTTCTGCGTGTTAGCGGATTACCAAGAGACCCAGTACTTC. Translating gives CASSFFCVLADYQETQYF.

The rearrangement joins TRBV28 to TRBJ1-2; D is unclear. CDR1 MDHEN and CDR2 SYDVKM come from the germline V gene. V was pared by 10 bases and J by 4 bases, with 10 bases between. The CDR3 totals 11 residues. CDR3 amino acids: CATGNPYGYTF. The DNA of the CDR3 is TGTGCCACCGGTAATCCCTATGGCTACACCTTC.

The V gene is TRBV18, the J gene TRBJ2-3; 11 bases fit TRBD2. The CDR3 contains 16 residues. The ends lost 3 bases at V and 4 bases at J; junction bases unmatched: 6. Germline loops: CDR1 KGHSH, CDR2 LQKENI. The CDR3 bases are TGTGCCAGCTCACCTTTTACTAGCGGGAGCGCAGATACGCAGTATTTT. Its protein is CASSPFTSGSADTQYF.